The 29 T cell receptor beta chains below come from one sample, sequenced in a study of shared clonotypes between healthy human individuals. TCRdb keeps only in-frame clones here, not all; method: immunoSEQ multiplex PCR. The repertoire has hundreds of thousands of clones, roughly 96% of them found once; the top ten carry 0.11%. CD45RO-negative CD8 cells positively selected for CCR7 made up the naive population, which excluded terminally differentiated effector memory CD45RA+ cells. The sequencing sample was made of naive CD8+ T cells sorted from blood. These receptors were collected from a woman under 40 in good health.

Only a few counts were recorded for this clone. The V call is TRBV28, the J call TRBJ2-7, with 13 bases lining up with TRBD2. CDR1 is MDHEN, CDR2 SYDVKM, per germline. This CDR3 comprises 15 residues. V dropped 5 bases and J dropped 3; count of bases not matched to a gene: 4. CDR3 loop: CASSARTSGGYEQYF. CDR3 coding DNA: TGTGCCAGCAGTGCCAGGACTAGCGGGGGCTACGAGCAGTACTTC. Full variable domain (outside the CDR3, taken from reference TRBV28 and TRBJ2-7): DVKVTQSSRYLVKRTGEKVFLECVQDMDHENMFWYRQDPGLGLRLIYFSYDVKMKEKGDIPEGYSVSREKKERFSLILESASTNQTSMYLCASSARTSGGYEQYFGPGTRLTVT.

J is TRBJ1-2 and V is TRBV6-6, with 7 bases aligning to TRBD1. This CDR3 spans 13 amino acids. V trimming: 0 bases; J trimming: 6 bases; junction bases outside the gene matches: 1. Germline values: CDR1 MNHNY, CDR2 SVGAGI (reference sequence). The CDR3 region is CASSYSGQDGYTF. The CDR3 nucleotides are TGTGCCAGCAGTTACTCTGGACAGGATGGCTACACCTTC.

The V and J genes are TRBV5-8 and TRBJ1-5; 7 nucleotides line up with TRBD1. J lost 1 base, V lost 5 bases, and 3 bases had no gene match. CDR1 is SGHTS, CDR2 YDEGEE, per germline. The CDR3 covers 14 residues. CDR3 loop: CASSGQASNQPQHF. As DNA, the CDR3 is TGTGCCAGCAGTGGACAGGCGAGCAATCAGCCCCAGCATTTT.

CDR3 coding DNA: TGTGCCAGCAGCTTAGCGTTGGGGCGGAACACTGAAGCTTTCTTT. This encodes CASSLALGRNTEAFF. This chain joins TRBV7-9 and TRBJ1-1, with a possible D match to TRBD1 (5 bases). This CDR3 spans 15 amino acids. In germline, CDR1 is SEHNR, CDR2 FQNEAQ (reference sequence). V was cut by 0 bases and J by 1 base, with 9 bases left in between.

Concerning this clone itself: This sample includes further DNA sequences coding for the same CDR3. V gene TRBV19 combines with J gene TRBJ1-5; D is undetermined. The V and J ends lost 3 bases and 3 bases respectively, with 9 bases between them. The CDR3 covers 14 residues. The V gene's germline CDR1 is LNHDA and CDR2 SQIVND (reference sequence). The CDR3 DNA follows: TGTGCCAGTAGTATCCGAGACACCAATCAGCCCCAGCATTTT. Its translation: CASSIRDTNQPQHF.

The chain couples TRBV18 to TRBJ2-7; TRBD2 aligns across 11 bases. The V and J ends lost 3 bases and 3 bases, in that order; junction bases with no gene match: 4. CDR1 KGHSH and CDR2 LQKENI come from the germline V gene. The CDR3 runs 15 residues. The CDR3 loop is CASSPETSGIYEQYF. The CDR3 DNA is TGTGCCAGCTCACCGGAGACTAGCGGGATCTACGAGCAGTACTTC.

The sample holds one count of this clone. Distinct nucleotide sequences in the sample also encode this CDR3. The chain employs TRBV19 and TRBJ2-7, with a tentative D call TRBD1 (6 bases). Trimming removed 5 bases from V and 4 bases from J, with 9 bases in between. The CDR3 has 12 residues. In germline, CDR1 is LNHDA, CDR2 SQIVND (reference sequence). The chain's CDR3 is CASSSQGYEQYF. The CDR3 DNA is TGTGCCAGTAGTTCGCAGGGGTACGAGCAGTACTTC.

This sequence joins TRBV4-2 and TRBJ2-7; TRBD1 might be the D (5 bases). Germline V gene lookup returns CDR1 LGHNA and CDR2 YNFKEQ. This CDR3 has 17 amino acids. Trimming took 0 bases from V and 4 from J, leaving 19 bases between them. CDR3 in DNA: TGTGCCAGCAGCCAAGAAATTGATAGTCCAGGGATTTACGAGCAGTACTTC. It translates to CASSQEIDSPGIYEQYF.

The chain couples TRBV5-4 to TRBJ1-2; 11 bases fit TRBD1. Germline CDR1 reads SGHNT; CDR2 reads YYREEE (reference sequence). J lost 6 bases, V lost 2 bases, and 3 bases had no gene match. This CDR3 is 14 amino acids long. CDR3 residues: CASSFRGQGDGYTF. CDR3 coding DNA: TGTGCCAGCAGCTTTAGGGGACAGGGGGATGGCTACACCTTC.

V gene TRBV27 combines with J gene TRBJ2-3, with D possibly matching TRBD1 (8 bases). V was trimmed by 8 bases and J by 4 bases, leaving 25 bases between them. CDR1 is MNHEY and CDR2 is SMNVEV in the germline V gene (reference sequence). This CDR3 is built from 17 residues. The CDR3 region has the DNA TGTGCCAGCTCCATATTGGGAGGGCAGGGGGCCTCAGATACGCAGTATTTT. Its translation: CASSILGGQGASDTQYF.

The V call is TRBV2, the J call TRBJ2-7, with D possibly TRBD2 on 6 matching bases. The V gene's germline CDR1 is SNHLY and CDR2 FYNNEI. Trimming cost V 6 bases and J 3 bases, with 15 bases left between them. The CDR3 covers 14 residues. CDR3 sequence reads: CASRGTGGYYEQYF. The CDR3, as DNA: TGTGCCAGCAGGGGGACTGGCGGGTACTACGAGCAGTACTTC.

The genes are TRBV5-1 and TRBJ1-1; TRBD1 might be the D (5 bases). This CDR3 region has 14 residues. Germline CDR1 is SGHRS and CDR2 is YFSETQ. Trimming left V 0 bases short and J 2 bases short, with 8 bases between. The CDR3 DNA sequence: TGCGCCAGCAGCTTGGGGAGGGGAAACACTGAAGCTTTCTTT. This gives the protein CASSLGRGNTEAFF.

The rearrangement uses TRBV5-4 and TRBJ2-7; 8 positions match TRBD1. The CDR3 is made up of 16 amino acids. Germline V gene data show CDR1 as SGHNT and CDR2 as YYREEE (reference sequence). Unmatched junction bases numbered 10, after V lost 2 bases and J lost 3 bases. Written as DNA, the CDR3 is TGTGCCAGCAGCTTAGGGGACAGGTCCTACAGCTACGAGCAGTACTTC. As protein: CASSLGDRSYSYEQYF.

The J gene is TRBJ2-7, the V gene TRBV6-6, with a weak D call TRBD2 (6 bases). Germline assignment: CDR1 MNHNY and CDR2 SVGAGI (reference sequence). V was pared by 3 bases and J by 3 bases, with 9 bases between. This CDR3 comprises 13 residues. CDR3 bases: TGTGCCAGCAGTTATGGGGGGTTCTACGAGCAGTACTTC. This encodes CASSYGGFYEQYF.

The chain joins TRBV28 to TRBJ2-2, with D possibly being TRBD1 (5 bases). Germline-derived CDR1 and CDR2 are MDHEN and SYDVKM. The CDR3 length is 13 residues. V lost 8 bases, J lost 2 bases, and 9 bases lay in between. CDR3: CASETENTGELFF. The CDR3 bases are TGTGCCAGCGAGACAGAAAACACCGGGGAGCTGTTTTTT.

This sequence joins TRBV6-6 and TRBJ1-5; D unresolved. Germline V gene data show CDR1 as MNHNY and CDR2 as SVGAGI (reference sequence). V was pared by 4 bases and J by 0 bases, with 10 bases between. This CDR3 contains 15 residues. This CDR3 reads CASSLGSHSNQPQHF. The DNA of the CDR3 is TGTGCCAGCAGTTTGGGCAGCCATAGCAATCAGCCCCAGCATTTT.

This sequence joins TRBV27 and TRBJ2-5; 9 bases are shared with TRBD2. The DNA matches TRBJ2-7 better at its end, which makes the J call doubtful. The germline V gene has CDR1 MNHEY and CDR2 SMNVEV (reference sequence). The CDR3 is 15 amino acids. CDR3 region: CASNPIAGDSYEQYF. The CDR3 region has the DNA TGTGCCAGCAATCCTATAGCGGGAGACTCCTACGAGCAGTACTTC.

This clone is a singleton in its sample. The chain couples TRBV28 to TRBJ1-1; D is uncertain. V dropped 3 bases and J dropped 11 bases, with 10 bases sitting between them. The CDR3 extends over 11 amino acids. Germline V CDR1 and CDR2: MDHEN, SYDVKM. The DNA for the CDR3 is TGTGCCAGCAGTTTTTGGGAAGGGGCTTTCTTT. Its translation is CASSFWEGAFF.

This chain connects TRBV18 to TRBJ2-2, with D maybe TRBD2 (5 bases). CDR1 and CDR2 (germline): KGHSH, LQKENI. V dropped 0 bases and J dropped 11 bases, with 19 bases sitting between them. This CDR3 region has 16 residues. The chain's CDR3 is CASSPPRGESKFELFF. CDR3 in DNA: TGTGCCAGCTCACCACCGCGTGGGGAGAGTAAATTTGAGCTGTTTTTT.

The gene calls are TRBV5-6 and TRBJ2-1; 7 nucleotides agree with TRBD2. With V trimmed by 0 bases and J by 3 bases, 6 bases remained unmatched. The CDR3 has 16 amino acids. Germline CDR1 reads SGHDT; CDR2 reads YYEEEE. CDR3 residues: CASSLASGSYYNEQFF. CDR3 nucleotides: TGTGCCAGCAGCTTGGCTAGCGGAAGTTACTACAATGAGCAGTTCTTC. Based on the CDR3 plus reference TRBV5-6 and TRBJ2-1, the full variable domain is DAGVTQSPTHLIKTRGQQVTLRCSPKSGHDTVSWYQQALGQGPQFIFQYYEEEERQRGNFPDRFSGHQFPNYSSELNVNALLLGDSALYLCASSLASGSYYNEQFFGPGTRLTVL.

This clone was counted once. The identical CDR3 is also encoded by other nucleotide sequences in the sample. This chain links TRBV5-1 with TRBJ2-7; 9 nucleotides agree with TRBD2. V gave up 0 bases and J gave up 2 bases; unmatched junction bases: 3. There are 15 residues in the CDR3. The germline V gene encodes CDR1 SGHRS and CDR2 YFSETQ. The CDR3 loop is CASSLGLAGTYEQYF. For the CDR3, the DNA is TGCGCCAGCAGCTTGGGCCTAGCGGGGACCTACGAGCAGTACTTC.

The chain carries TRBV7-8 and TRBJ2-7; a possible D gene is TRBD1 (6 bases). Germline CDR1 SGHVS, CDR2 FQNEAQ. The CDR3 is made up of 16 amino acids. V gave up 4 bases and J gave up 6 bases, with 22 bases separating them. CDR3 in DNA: TGTGCCAGCAGCTCCCCAGGGGACGCAACACCTATCGAGCAGTACTTC. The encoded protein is CASSSPGDATPIEQYF.

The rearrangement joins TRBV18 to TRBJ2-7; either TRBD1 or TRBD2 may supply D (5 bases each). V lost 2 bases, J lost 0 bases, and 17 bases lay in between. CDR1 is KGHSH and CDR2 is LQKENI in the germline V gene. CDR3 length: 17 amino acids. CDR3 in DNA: TGTGCCAGCTCACCAAGCACGAGGGGCCCTCTCTCCTACGAGCAGTACTTC. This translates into CASSPSTRGPLSYEQYF.

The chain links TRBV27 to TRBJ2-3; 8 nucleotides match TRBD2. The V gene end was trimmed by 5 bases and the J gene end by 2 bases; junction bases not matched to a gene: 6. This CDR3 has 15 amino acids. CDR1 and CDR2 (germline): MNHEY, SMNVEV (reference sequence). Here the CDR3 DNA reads TGTGCCAGCAGTAGGATAGCGGGGTCCACAGATACGCAGTATTTT. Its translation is CASSRIAGSTDTQYF.

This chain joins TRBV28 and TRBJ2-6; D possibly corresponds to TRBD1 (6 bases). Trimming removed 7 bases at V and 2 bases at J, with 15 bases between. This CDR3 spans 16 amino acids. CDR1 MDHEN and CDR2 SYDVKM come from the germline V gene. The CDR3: CASTRGFGTGANVLTF. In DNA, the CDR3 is TGTGCCAGCACCAGGGGTTTTGGAACTGGGGCCAACGTCCTGACTTTC. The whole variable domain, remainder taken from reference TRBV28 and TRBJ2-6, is DVKVTQSSRYLVKRTGEKVFLECVQDMDHENMFWYRQDPGLGLRLIYFSYDVKMKEKGDIPEGYSVSREKKERFSLILESASTNQTSMYLCASTRGFGTGANVLTFGAGSRLTVL.

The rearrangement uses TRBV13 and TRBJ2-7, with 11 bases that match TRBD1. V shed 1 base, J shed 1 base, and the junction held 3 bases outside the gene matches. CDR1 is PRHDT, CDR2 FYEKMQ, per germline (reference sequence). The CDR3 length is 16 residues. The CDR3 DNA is TGTGCCAGCAGCTTAGCCGGGACAGGGGGGTCCTACGAGCAGTACTTC. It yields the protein CASSLAGTGGSYEQYF.

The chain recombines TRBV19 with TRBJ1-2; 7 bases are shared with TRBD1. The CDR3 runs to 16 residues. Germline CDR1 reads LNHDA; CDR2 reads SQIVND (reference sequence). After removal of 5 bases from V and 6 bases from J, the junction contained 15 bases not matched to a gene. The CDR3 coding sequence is TGTGCCAGTAGTCCCACCGACAGGGCCGCTATTGATGGCTACACCTTC. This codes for CASSPTDRAAIDGYTF.

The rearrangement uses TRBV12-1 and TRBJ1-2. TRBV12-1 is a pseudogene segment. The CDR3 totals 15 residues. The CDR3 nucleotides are TGTGCCAGCAGCTACCTCCAGTTCGAACGGTGGGGCTACACCTTC. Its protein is CASSYLQFERWGYTF.

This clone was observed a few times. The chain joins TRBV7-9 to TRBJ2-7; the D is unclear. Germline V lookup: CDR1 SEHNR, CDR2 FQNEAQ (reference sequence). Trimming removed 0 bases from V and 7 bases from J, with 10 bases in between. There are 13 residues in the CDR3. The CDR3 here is CASSLASSREQYF. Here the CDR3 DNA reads TGTGCCAGCAGCTTAGCGTCTTCTAGGGAGCAGTACTTC.